This section outlines one T cell receptor beta chain sequence together with its context. Its cognate antigen is unknown. Using immunoSEQ multiplex PCR, the repertoire was profiled, and TCRdb retains in-frame clones only, with some absent. The repertoire includes about 200,000 clones, approximately 94% of them detected once, and 0.9% to 1.1% sits in the top ten. Germline V gene sequence: CDR1 PRHDT, CDR2 FYEKMQ (reference sequence). With V trimmed by 5 bases and J by 15 bases, 13 bases remained unmatched. The CDR3 runs to 14 residues. The sample is drawn from a study of T cell responses to AZD1222 COVID-19 vaccine. Study-level points and caveats: Nearly half of spike-specific TCRs reportedly target variant regions that are unmutated in the B.1.351 and B.1.1.7 variants. It was only after the peak T cell response that any repertoires were sampled. Donors in the cohort were predominantly white British and more often female, and clonal diversity was possibly underestimated.

The rearrangement uses TRBV13 and TRBJ1-3, with 10 bases lining up with TRBD1. The starting material was peripheral blood, obtained on day 0 of MenACWY control vaccination. This clonotype was sampled from an adult in good health. The CDR3 protein is CASSLQGQGMSAYF. CDR3 nucleotides: TGTGCCAGCAGCCTCCAGGGACAGGGGATGTCCGCATATTTT. The entire variable domain, with the rest obtained from reference TRBV13 and TRBJ1-3, is as follows: AAGVIQSPRHLIKEKRETATLKCYPIPRHDTVYWYQQGPGQDPQFLISFYEKMQSDKGSIPDRFSAQQFSDYHSELNMSSLELGDSALYFCASSLQGQGMSAYFGEGSWLTVV.